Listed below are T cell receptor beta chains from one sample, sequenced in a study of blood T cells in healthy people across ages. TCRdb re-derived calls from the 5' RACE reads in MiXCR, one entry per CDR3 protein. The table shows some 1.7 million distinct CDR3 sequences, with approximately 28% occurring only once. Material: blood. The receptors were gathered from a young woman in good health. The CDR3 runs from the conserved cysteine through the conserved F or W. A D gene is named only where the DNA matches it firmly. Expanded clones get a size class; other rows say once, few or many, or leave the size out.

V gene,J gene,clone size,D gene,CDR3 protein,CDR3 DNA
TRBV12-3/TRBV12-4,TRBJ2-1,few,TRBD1,CASREAKGGGEQFF,TGTGCCAGCAGGGAAGCGAAAGGGGGCGGCGAGCAGTTCTTC
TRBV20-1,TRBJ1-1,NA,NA,CSAVYANTEAFF,TGCAGTGCGGTGTATGCGAACACTGAAGCTTTCTTT
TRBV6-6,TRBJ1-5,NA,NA,CASSFREGNQPQHF,TGTGCCAGCAGTTTCAGGGAGGGCAATCAGCCCCAGCATTTT
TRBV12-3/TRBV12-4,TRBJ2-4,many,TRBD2,CASTPSGRENIQYF,TGTGCCAGCACCCCTAGCGGGAGAGAAAACATTCAGTACTTC
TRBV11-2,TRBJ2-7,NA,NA,CASSPALVGQYF,TGTGCCAGCAGCCCGGCTTTAGTGGGGCAGTACTTC
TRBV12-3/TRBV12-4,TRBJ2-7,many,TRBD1,CASRTGTDYEQYF,TGTGCCAGCAGGACGGGGACAGACTACGAGCAGTACTTC
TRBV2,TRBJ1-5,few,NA,CASSERAGGPANQPQHF,TGTGCCAGCAGTGAGAGAGCTGGGGGCCCGGCCAATCAGCCCCAGCATTTT
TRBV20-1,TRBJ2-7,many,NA,CSGINQGSYEQYF,TGCAGTGGTATTAACCAGGGCTCTTACGAGCAGTACTTC
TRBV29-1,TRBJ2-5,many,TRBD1,CSVEGDRGREETQYF,TGCAGCGTTGAAGGAGACAGGGGGCGAGAAGAGACCCAGTACTTC
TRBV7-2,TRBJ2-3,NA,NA,CASSPVARGDTQYF,TGTGCCAGCAGCCCCGTTGCGAGGGGAGATACGCAGTATTTT
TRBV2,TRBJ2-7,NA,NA,CASSQDKYEQYF,TGTGCCAGCAGCCAGGACAAGTACGAGCAGTACTTC
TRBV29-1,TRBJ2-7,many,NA,CSVGEYYEQYF,TGCAGCGTTGGGGAATACTACGAGCAGTACTTC
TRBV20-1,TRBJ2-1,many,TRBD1,CSGVAGTGANNEQFF,TGCAGTGGCGTAGCAGGGACAGGGGCCAACAATGAGCAGTTCTTC
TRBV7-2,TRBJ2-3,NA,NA,CASSVGLTPITDTQYF,TGTGCCAGCAGCGTGGGACTCACACCGATCACAGATACGCAGTATTTT
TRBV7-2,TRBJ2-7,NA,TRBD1,CASNLGGQESYEQYF,TGTGCCAGCAACTTAGGGGGCCAGGAAAGCTACGAGCAGTACTTC
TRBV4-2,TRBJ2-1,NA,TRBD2,CASSQKPQASGFGWNEQFF,TGTGCCAGCAGCCAAAAACCGCAGGCTAGCGGGTTTGGGTGGAATGAGCAGTTCTTC
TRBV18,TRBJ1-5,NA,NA,CASSPEYHQPQHF,TGTGCCAGCTCACCAGAGTATCATCAGCCCCAGCATTTT
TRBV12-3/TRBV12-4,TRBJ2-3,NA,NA,CASSLVKDTQYF,TGTGCCAGCAGTCTTGTGAAAGATACGCAGTATTTT
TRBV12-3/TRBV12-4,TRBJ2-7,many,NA,CASSLGELPYEQYF,TGTGCCAGCAGTTTAGGGGAGTTGCCCTACGAGCAGTACTTC
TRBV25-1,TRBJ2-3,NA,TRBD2,CASSESLAGGSDTQYF,TGTGCCAGCAGTGAATCCCTAGCGGGAGGGTCAGATACGCAGTATTTT